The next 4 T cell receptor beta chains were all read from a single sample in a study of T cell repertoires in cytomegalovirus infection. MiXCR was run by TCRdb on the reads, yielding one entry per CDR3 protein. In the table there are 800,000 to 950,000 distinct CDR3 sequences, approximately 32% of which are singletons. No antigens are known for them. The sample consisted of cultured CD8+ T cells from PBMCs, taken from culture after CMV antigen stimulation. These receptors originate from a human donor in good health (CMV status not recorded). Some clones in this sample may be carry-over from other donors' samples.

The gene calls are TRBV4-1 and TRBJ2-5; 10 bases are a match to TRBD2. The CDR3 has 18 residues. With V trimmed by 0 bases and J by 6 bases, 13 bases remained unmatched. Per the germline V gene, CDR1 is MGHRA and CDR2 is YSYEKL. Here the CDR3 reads CASSQDPSGGLLGKTQYF. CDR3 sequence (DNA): TGCGCCAGCAGCCAAGATCCTAGCGGGGGCCTCCTGGGAAAGACCCAGTACTTC.

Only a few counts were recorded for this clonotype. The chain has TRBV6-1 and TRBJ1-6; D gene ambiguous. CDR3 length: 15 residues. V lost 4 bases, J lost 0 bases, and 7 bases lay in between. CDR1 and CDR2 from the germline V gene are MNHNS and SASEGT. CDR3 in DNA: TGTGCCAGCAGTGGACGGAGCTCCTATAATTCACCCCTCCACTTT. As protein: CASSGRSSYNSPLHF.

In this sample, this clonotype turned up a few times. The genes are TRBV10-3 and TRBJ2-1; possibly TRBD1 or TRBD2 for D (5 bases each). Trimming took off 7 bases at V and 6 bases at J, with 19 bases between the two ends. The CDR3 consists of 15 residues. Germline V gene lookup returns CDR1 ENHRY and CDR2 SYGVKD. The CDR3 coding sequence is TGTGCCATCACCTCCACTAGTCCAGGGTCCAATGAGCAGTTCTTC. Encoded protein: CAITSTSPGSNEQFF.

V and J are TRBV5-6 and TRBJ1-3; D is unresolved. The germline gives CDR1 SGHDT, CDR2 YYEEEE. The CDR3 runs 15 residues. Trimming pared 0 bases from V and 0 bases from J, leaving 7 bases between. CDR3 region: CASSLEFLSGNTIYF. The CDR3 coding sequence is TGTGCCAGCAGCTTGGAGTTTCTCTCTGGAAACACCATATATTTT.